The 5 T cell receptor beta chains reported below all come from one sample, sequenced in a study of T cell repertoires in cytomegalovirus infection. Each CDR3 protein gets one entry after TCRdb re-called the reads with MiXCR. Of hundreds of thousands of distinct CDR3 sequences in the sample, approximately 31% were seen once. The antigens for these receptors are not known. Sample: cultured CD8+ T cells from PBMCs, taken from culture after CMV antigen stimulation. The receptors come from a human donor in good health (CMV status not recorded). Some clones in this sample may be carry-over from other donors' samples.

This clonotype has only a few counts. The chain recombines TRBV4-2 with TRBJ1-1, with D uncertain. Germline lookup yields CDR1 LGHNA and CDR2 YNFKEQ. V lost 3 bases to trimming and J lost 0 bases, with 20 bases between them. The CDR3 contains 18 residues. The CDR3 region is CASSQERPTETLNTEAFF. CDR3 coding DNA: TGTGCCAGCAGCCAGGAGCGTCCCACAGAAACCTTGAACACTGAAGCTTTCTTT.

This clonotype has only a few counts. The rearrangement links TRBV2 to TRBJ2-5; D might be TRBD2 (5 bases). The CDR3 has 13 residues. From germline, CDR1 is SNHLY and CDR2 FYNNEI. The germline V and J ends were trimmed by 7 bases and 2 bases, with 11 bases remaining between them. The CDR3 here is CASTDWRQETQYF. In DNA form, the CDR3 reads TGTGCCAGCACGGACTGGCGTCAAGAGACCCAGTACTTC.

CDR3 sequence: CASPSGANGYTF. CDR3 DNA: TGTGCCAGCCCGTCAGGGGCGAATGGCTACACCTTC. The chain recombines TRBV3-1 with TRBJ1-2, with D possibly being TRBD1 (6 bases). Germline CDR1 is LGHDT and CDR2 is YNNKEL (reference sequence). The CDR3 contains 12 residues. The V end lost 8 bases, the J end lost 6 bases, and 13 bases lay between the germline ends.

This clonotype was counted between two and nine times. The J gene is TRBJ2-1, the V gene TRBV10-3, with TRBD1 as a possible D gene (6 bases). Trimming took off 8 bases at V and 1 base at J, with 12 bases between the two ends. The CDR3 totals 14 residues. Germline CDR1 ENHRY, CDR2 SYGVKD. The CDR3 protein is CAIGQGFSYNEQFF. Written as DNA, the CDR3 is TGTGCCATCGGTCAGGGGTTTTCCTACAATGAGCAGTTCTTC.

The rearrangement links TRBV15 to TRBJ2-2, with TRBD2 matching over 7 bases. This CDR3 has 13 amino acids. Germline V gives CDR1 LNHNV, CDR2 YYDKDF (reference sequence). The V segment lost 7 bases and the J segment 7 bases; nucleotides outside the gene matches: 6. The CDR3 region is CATTAGRIGELFF. In nucleotides, the CDR3 is TGTGCCACCACAGCGGGGCGGATCGGGGAGCTGTTTTTT.